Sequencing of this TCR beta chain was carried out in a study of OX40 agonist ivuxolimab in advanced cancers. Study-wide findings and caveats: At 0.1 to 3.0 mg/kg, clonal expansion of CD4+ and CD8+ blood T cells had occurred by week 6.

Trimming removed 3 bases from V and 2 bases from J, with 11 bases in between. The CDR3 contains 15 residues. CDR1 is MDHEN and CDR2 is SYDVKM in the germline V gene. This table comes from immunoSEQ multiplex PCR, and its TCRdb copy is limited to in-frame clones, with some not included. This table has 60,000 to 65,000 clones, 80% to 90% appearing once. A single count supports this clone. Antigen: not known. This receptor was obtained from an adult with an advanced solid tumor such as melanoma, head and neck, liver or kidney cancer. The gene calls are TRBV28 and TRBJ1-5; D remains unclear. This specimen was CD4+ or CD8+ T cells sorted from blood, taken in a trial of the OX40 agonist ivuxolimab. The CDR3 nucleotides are TGTGCCAGCAGTTTCCAATCTCGGGGCAATCAGCCCCAGCATTTT. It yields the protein CASSFQSRGNQPQHF. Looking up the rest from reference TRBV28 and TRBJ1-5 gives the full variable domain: DVKVTQSSRYLVKRTGEKVFLECVQDMDHENMFWYRQDPGLGLRLIYFSYDVKMKEKGDIPEGYSVSREKKERFSLILESASTNQTSMYLCASSFQSRGNQPQHFGDGTRLSIL.